These 28 T cell receptor beta chains came from one sample sequenced in a study of shared clonotypes between healthy human individuals. The data were produced by immunoSEQ multiplex PCR, yet TCRdb's version contains in-frame clones alone and is incomplete. Of more than 1,200,000 clones in the sample, approximately 98.5% are singletons; the top ten hold approximately 0.4%. Source material: naive CD4+ T cells sorted from blood. The sample's subset: CD45RA+ positively selected. These receptor sequences come from a man aged 25-40 years in good health.

V and J are TRBV19 and TRBJ2-7; TRBD2 agrees at 10 bases. Looked up from germline, CDR1 is LNHDA and CDR2 is SQIVND (reference sequence). The length of the CDR3 is 16 residues. V gave up 5 bases and J gave up 3 bases; unmatched junction bases: 10. CDR3 residues: CASSDLAGVRSYEQYF. CDR3 in DNA: TGTGCCAGTAGTGACCTAGCGGGAGTACGCAGCTACGAGCAGTACTTC. Full variable domain (outside the CDR3, taken from reference TRBV19 and TRBJ2-7): DGGITQSPKYLFRKEGQNVTLSCEQNLNHDAMYWYRQDPGQGLRLIYYSQIVNDFQKGDIAEGYSVSREKKESFPLTVTSAQKNPTAFYLCASSDLAGVRSYEQYFGPGTRLTVT.

J is TRBJ2-7 and V is TRBV29-1; TRBD1 aligns across 7 bases. There are 14 residues in the CDR3. CDR1 is SQVTM and CDR2 is ANQGSEA in the germline V gene. The V segment lost 4 bases and the J segment 5 bases; nucleotides outside the gene matches: 11. Here the CDR3 reads CSVVGDRGNHEQYF. The CDR3, as DNA: TGCAGCGTTGTGGGGGACAGAGGGAACCACGAGCAGTACTTC.

The genes are TRBV11-3 and TRBJ2-2; 9 bases are shared with TRBD1. This CDR3 is 16 amino acids long. From germline, CDR1 is SGHNT and CDR2 YENEEA. J lost 6 bases, V lost 5 bases, and 10 bases had no gene match. CDR3: CASSRRDREGAGELFF. CDR3 DNA sequence: TGTGCCAGCAGCAGGCGGGACAGGGAAGGCGCCGGGGAGCTGTTTTTT.

The V gene is TRBV11-1, the J gene TRBJ2-1; D is unresolved. V lost 2 bases and J 0 bases, leaving 11 bases between the germline ends. This CDR3 comprises 16 residues. Germline V lookup: CDR1 SGHAT, CDR2 FQDESV (reference sequence). As DNA, the CDR3 is TGTGCCAGCAGCTTAAGAGAACGGAGCTCCTACAATGAGCAGTTCTTC. This gives the protein CASSLRERSSYNEQFF.

V gene TRBV11-2 combines with J gene TRBJ1-2; D unresolved. V dropped 1 base and J dropped 8 bases, with 17 bases sitting between them. This CDR3 contains 15 residues. Germline CDR1 and CDR2: SGHAT and FQNNGV. The CDR3 DNA follows: TGTGCCAGCAGCTTAGGCGTTAGGCGGGGAATGGGCTACACCTTC. Its protein product is CASSLGVRRGMGYTF.

This clone appeared once. The V and J genes are TRBV7-3 and TRBJ2-7; TRBD1 matches 7 bases. Germline CDR1 and CDR2: SGHTA and FQGTGA. With 3 bases clipped from V and 5 bases from J, the junction kept 4 bases outside the gene matches. This CDR3 is built from 13 residues. The CDR3 here is CASSFTGAHEQYF. For the CDR3, the DNA is TGTGCCAGCAGCTTTACAGGGGCCCACGAGCAGTACTTC.

The chain carries TRBV19 and TRBJ2-7; the match to TRBD1 covers 9 bases. The CDR3 covers 16 residues. Germline V lookup: CDR1 LNHDA, CDR2 SQIVND (reference sequence). The junction had 13 bases not matched to a gene; V was cut back by 6 bases and J by 4 bases. The DNA of the CDR3 is TGTGCCAGTAGCCTAACTCGGGTAGGACAGGGGTACGAGCAGTACTTC. This encodes CASSLTRVGQGYEQYF.

V is TRBV28 and J is TRBJ2-2, with a tentative D call TRBD2 (6 bases). Germline assignment: CDR1 MDHEN and CDR2 SYDVKM. Trimming shortened V by 7 bases and J by 6 bases, and 21 bases separated the two germline ends. CDR3 length: 16 residues. For the CDR3, the DNA is TGTGCCAGCAAATTTATTGAGCGGGTTAATCCCGGGGAGCTGTTTTTT. Translated, it gives CASKFIERVNPGELFF.

This clone was found once. The V and J genes are TRBV11-2 and TRBJ2-1; D may be TRBD1 (5 bases). Germline values: CDR1 SGHAT, CDR2 FQNNGV. There are 17 residues in the CDR3. Trimming pared 4 bases from V and 0 bases from J, leaving 16 bases between. For the CDR3, the DNA is TGTGCCAGCAGCTCCGTGCGGACACCGAGCTCCTACAATGAGCAGTTCTTC. Its translation is CASSSVRTPSSYNEQFF.

This clone was seen only once. The CDR3 loop reads CASSLAGTSGVYEQYF. CDR3 nucleotide sequence: TGTGCCAGCAGCTTAGCAGGGACTAGCGGGGTCTACGAGCAGTACTTC. The chain has TRBV7-3 and TRBJ2-7; 13 nucleotides match TRBD2. Germline V lookup: CDR1 SGHTA, CDR2 FQGTGA. V trimming: 2 bases; J trimming: 3 bases; junction bases outside the gene matches: 4. The length of the CDR3 is 16 residues. The variable domain in full, completed from reference TRBV7-3 and TRBJ2-7, reads GAGVSQTPSNKVTEKGKYVELRCDPISGHTALYWYRQSLGQGPEFLIYFQGTGAADDSGLPNDRFFAVRPEGSVSTLKIQRTERGDSAVYLCASSLAGTSGVYEQYFGPGTRLTVT.

The chain employs TRBV2 and TRBJ2-1; TRBD2 aligns across 8 bases. After removal of 8 bases from V and 9 bases from J, the junction contained 9 bases not matched to a gene. The CDR3 spans 13 residues. CDR1 and CDR2 (germline): SNHLY, FYNNEI. CDR3 residues: CASGRASGGEQFF. The DNA for the CDR3 is TGTGCCAGCGGACGGGCGAGCGGGGGTGAGCAGTTCTTC.

The J gene is TRBJ2-1, the V gene TRBV27, with 7 positions matching TRBD1. The germline V gene encodes CDR1 MNHEY and CDR2 SMNVEV (reference sequence). Trimming cost V 6 bases and J 2 bases; bases outside gene matches: 10. This CDR3 has 16 residues. The CDR3 reads CASRRPKGAAYNEQFF. The CDR3, as DNA: TGTGCCAGCAGGCGCCCCAAGGGGGCAGCCTACAATGAGCAGTTCTTC.

J is TRBJ2-1 and V is TRBV29-1, with 9 bases lining up with TRBD1. Germline V gene lookup returns CDR1 SQVTM and CDR2 ANQGSEA. Trimming at V came to 4 bases and at J to 6 bases, leaving 7 bases not matched to a gene. CDR3 size: 14 residues. The CDR3 protein is CSVVGGQGINEQFF. For the CDR3, the DNA is TGCAGCGTTGTGGGCGGACAGGGGATCAATGAGCAGTTCTTC.

V is TRBV6-1 and J is TRBJ2-2, with D perhaps TRBD2 (6 bases). The CDR3 is made up of 14 amino acids. Germline V gene sequence: CDR1 MNHNS, CDR2 SASEGT. Trimming pared 4 bases from V and 4 bases from J, leaving 10 bases between. The DNA for the CDR3 is TGTGCCAGCAGTGCAACGACTAGCACCGGGGAGCTGTTTTTT. This encodes CASSATTSTGELFF.

The CDR3 sequence: CSARLAKLTDTQYF. CDR3 in DNA: TGCAGCGCCAGACTAGCGAAGCTCACAGATACGCAGTATTTT. The chain joins TRBV29-1 to TRBJ2-3, with TRBD2 matching over 8 bases. The CDR3 loop spans 14 amino acids. J lost 2 bases, V lost 7 bases, and 8 bases had no gene match. Germline V gene data show CDR1 as SQVTM and CDR2 as ANQGSEA.

The chain uses TRBV7-3 and TRBJ1-1; D is ambiguous. Germline V gene lookup returns CDR1 SGHTA and CDR2 FQGTGA. The CDR3 extends over 13 amino acids. Trimming removed 2 bases from V and 5 bases from J, with 9 bases in between. The CDR3 DNA sequence: TGTGCCAGCAGCTTATCGGGAAGAACTGAAGCTTTCTTT. Amino acid sequence: CASSLSGRTEAFF.

The V call is TRBV9, the J call TRBJ1-2; TRBD1 matches 9 bases. The CDR3 has 12 residues. CDR1 is SGDLS and CDR2 is YYNGEE in the germline V gene. After removal of 4 bases from V and 8 bases from J, the junction contained 3 bases not matched to a gene. The CDR3 DNA follows: TGTGCCAGCAGCCTGACAGGGGGAGGCTACACCTTC. It codes for CASSLTGGGYTF.

The rearrangement links TRBV14 to TRBJ1-2; no clear D. Germline CDR1 reads SGHDN; CDR2 reads FVKESK. Trimming cost V 6 bases and J 7 bases, with 15 bases left between them. The length of the CDR3 is 13 residues. This CDR3 is CASSAGGAGGYTF. The CDR3 DNA follows: TGTGCCAGCAGTGCGGGAGGCGCGGGTGGCTACACCTTC.

The chain uses TRBV11-2 and TRBJ2-4; tentative D call: TRBD1 (5 bases). The CDR3 is made up of 18 amino acids. Looked up from germline, CDR1 is SGHAT and CDR2 is FQNNGV. Trimming pared 5 bases from V and 0 bases from J, leaving 20 bases between. CDR3 nucleotide sequence: TGTGCCAGCAGCCCCCAGATCAGGGTTTCATTAGCCAAAAACATTCAGTACTTC. Its protein is CASSPQIRVSLAKNIQYF.

The chain combines TRBV6-1 with TRBJ1-3; D not resolved. The CDR3 sequence is 13 residues long. Trimming took off 4 bases at V and 4 bases at J, with 8 bases between the two ends. Germline CDR1 and CDR2: MNHNS and SASEGT. The CDR3 spells CASSGQNGNTIYF. The CDR3 nucleotides are TGTGCCAGCAGTGGGCAGAACGGAAACACCATATATTTT.

The chain couples TRBV5-1 to TRBJ2-3; 10 bases line up with TRBD2. From germline, CDR1 is SGHRS and CDR2 YFSETQ. This CDR3 region has 18 residues. V lost 3 bases to trimming and J lost 0 bases; unmatched junction nucleotides: 10. CDR3 protein: CASSSQRTSGTSTDTQYF. Here the CDR3 DNA reads TGCGCCAGCAGCTCTCAGCGGACTAGCGGCACTAGCACAGATACGCAGTATTTT.

This sequence joins TRBV18 and TRBJ1-3, with unresolved D. There are 16 residues in the CDR3. Trimming left V 1 base short and J 16 bases short, with 26 bases between. CDR1 KGHSH and CDR2 LQKENI come from the germline V gene. CDR3 sequence reads: CASSPLPPGSTFNHYF. The CDR3 DNA reads as TGTGCCAGCTCACCACTACCGCCGGGATCAACGTTCAATCACTATTTT.

This clone was detected a few times. The chain uses TRBV11-3 and TRBJ2-2; TRBD1 agrees at 7 bases. The V gene end was trimmed by 4 bases and the J gene end by 5 bases; junction bases not matched to a gene: 1. Germline lookup yields CDR1 SGHNT and CDR2 YENEEA. The CDR3 extends over 13 amino acids. The CDR3 region is CASSSQGTGELFF. In nucleotides, the CDR3 is TGTGCCAGCAGCTCACAGGGGACCGGGGAGCTGTTTTTT.

The chain combines TRBV10-3 with TRBJ2-5; 10 bases are a match to TRBD1. V shed 4 bases and J 3 bases; nucleotides not matched to a gene: 5. The germline V gene has CDR1 ENHRY and CDR2 SYGVKD. CDR3 length equals 15 residues. CDR3 nucleotide sequence: TGTGCCATCAGTGGTCCGGGACAGGGGAAAGAGACCCAGTACTTC. Its translation is CAISGPGQGKETQYF.

This clone was observed once. The chain is built from TRBV5-4 and TRBJ1-5; D unresolved. The length of the CDR3 is 14 residues. The germline V and J ends were trimmed by 7 bases and 1 base, with 12 bases remaining between them. From germline, CDR1 is SGHNT and CDR2 YYREEE (reference sequence). CDR3 loop: CASSPDPSNQPQHF. CDR3 nucleotide sequence: TGTGCCAGCTCCCCCGACCCAAGCAATCAGCCCCAGCATTTT.

The rearrangement joins TRBV4-3 to TRBJ1-3, with a tentative D call TRBD1 (6 bases). Germline CDR1 and CDR2: LGHNA and YSLEER. V was clipped by 0 bases and J by 4 bases, with 16 bases between them. The CDR3 runs 17 residues. The CDR3 is CASSQDNRGAGGNTIYF. CDR3 nucleotide sequence: TGCGCCAGCAGCCAAGATAATCGGGGGGCAGGAGGAAACACCATATATTTT.

This chain links TRBV5-1 with TRBJ1-2, with D possibly being TRBD1 (6 bases). There are 14 residues in the CDR3. Germline V CDR1 and CDR2: SGHRS, YFSETQ. The V end was cut by 1 base, the J end by 4 bases, with 11 bases between. CDR3 residues: CASSLTGMSYGYTF. In DNA form, the CDR3 reads TGCGCCAGCAGCTTGACAGGGATGAGCTATGGCTACACCTTC.

This clone was seen only once. The chain joins TRBV18 to TRBJ1-1; D unclear. Germline values: CDR1 KGHSH, CDR2 LQKENI. V gave up 5 bases and J gave up 1 base, with 11 bases separating them. The CDR3 runs to 14 residues. CDR3 in DNA: TGTGCCAGCTCATTCGGAGGCGGGAACACTGAAGCTTTCTTT. Its protein product is CASSFGGGNTEAFF.